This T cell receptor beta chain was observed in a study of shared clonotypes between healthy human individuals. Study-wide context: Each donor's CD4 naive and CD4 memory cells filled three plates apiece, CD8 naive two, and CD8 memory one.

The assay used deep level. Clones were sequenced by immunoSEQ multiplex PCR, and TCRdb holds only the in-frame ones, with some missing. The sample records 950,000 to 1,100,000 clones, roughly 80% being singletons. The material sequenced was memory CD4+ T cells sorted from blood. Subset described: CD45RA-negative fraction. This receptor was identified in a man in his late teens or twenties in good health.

The CDR3 coding sequence is TGTGCCAGCTCAGGTTCCGGGGGCTACGAGCAGTACTTC. This gives the protein CASSGSGGYEQYF. The chain combines TRBV18 with TRBJ2-7, with D perhaps matching TRBD2 (6 bases). The length of the CDR3 is 13 residues. The V gene's germline CDR1 is KGHSH and CDR2 LQKENI. Trimming cost V 5 bases and J 3 bases, with 11 bases left between them.